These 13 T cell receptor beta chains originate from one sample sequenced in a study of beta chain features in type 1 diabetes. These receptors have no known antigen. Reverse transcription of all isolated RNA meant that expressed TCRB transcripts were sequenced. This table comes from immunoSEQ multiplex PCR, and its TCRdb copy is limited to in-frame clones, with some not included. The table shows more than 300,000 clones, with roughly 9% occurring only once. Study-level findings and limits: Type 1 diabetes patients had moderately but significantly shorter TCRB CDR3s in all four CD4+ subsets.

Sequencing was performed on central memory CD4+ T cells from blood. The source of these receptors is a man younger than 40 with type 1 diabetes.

CDR3 sequence reads: CASSIRRLSGRNYNEQFF. The DNA of the CDR3 is TGTGCCAGTAGTATTCGCAGATTGTCGGGACGGAACTACAATGAGCAGTTCTTC. The chain joins TRBV19 to TRBJ2-1; D could derive from TRBD1 or TRBD2 (5 bases each). This CDR3 has 18 residues. Trimming pared 3 bases from V and 3 bases from J, leaving 21 bases between. Germline V lookup: CDR1 LNHDA, CDR2 SQIVND (reference sequence).

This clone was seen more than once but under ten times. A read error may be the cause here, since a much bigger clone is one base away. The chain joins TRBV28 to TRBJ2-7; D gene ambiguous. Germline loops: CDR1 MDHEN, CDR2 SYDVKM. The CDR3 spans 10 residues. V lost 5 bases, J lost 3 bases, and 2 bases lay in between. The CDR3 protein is CASSLYEQYF. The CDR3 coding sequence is TGTGCCAGCAGTCTCTACGAGCAGTACTTC. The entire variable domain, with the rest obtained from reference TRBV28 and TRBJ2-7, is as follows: DVKVTQSSRYLVKRTGEKVFLECVQDMDHENMFWYRQDPGLGLRLIYFSYDVKMKEKGDIPEGYSVSREKKERFSLILESASTNQTSMYLCASSLYEQYFGPGTRLTVT.

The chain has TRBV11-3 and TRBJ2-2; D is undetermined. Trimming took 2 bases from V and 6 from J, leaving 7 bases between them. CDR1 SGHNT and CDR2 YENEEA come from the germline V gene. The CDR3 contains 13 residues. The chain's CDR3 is CASSLYESGELFF. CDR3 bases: TGTGCCAGCAGCTTATACGAGTCCGGGGAGCTGTTTTTT.

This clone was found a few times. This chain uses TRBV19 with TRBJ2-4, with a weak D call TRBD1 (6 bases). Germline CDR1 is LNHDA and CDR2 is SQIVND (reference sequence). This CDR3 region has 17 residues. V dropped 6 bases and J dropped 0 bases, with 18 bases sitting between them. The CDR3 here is CASRRTVSSLAKNIQYF. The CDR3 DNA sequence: TGTGCCAGTAGGCGGACAGTTTCGTCCTTAGCCAAAAACATTCAGTACTTC.

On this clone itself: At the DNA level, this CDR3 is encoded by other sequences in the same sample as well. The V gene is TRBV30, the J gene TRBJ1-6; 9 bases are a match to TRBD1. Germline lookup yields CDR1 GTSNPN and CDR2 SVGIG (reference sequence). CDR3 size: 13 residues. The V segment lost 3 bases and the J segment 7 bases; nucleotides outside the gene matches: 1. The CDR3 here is CAWRGQGNSPLHF. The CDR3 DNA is TGTGCCTGGAGGGGACAGGGAAATTCACCCCTCCACTTT.

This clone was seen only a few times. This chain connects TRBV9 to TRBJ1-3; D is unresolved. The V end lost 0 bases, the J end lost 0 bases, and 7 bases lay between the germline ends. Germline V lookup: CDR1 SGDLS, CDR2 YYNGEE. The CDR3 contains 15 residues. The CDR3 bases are TGTGCCAGCAGCGTAGAACCGTTCTCTGGAAACACCATATATTTT. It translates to CASSVEPFSGNTIYF.

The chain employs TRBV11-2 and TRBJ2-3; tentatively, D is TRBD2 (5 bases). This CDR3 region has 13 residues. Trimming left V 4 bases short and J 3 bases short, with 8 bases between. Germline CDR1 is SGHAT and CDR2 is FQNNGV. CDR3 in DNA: TGTGCCAGCAGCTATGGCGGGACAGATACGCAGTATTTT. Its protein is CASSYGGTDTQYF.

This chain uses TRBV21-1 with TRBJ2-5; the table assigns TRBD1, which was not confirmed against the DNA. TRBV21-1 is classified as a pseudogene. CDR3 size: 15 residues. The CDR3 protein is CASSNRQGGQETQYF. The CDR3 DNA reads TGTGCCAGCAGCAATAGACAGGGTGGCCAAGAGACCCAGTACTTC.

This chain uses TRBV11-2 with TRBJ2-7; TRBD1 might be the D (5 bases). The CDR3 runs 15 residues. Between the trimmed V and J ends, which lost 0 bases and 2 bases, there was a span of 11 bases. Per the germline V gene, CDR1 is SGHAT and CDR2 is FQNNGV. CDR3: CASSLDRTGPYEQYF. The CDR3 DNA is TGTGCCAGCAGCTTAGATCGAACAGGCCCCTACGAGCAGTACTTC. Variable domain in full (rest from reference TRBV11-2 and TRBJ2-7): EAGVAQSPRYKIIEKRQSVAFWCNPISGHATLYWYQQILGQGPKLLIQFQNNGVVDDSQLPKDRFSAERLKGVDSTLKIQPAKLEDSAVYLCASSLDRTGPYEQYFGPGTRLTVT.

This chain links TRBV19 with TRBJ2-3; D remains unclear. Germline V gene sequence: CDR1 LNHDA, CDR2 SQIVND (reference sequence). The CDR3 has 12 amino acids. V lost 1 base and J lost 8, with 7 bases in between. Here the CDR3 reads CASSIAEATQYF. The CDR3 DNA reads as TGTGCCAGTAGTATAGCGGAAGCTACGCAGTATTTT. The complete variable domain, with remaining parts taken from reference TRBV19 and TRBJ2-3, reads DGGITQSPKYLFRKEGQNVTLSCEQNLNHDAMYWYRQDPGQGLRLIYYSQIVNDFQKGDIAEGYSVSREKKESFPLTVTSAQKNPTAFYLCASSIAEATQYFGPGTRLTVL.

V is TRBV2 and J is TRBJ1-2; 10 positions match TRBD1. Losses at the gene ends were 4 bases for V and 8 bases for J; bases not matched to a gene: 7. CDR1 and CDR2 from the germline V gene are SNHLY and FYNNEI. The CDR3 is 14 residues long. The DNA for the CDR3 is TGTGCCAGCAGTGGACGACAGGGGGCAGGGGGCTACACCTTC. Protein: CASSGRQGAGGYTF.

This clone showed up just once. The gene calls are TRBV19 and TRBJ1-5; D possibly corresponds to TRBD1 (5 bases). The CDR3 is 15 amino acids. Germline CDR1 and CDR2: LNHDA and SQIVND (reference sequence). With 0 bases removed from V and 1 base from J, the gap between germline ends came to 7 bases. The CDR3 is CASSIETESNQPQHF. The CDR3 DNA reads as TGTGCCAGTAGTATAGAGACAGAAAGCAATCAGCCCCAGCATTTT.

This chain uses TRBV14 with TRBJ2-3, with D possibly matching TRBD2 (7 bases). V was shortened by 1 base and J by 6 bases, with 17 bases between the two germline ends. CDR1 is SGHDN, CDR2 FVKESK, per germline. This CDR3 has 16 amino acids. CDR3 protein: CASSQAGGSIVDTQYF. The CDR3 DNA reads TGTGCCAGCAGCCAAGCGGGGGGCTCCATTGTCGATACGCAGTATTTT.